The sequence of this T cell receptor beta chain was determined in a study of blood T cell repertoires in COVID-19. Background on the study: COVID-19 samples from acute and convalescent phases originated in the United States, Italy and Spain. Sources were T cells, B-cell-depleted T cells, or PBMCs; the material itself was cDNA or gDNA.

Between the trimmed V and J ends, which lost 2 bases and 4 bases, there was a span of 11 bases. The CDR3 length is 14 residues. Germline CDR1 and CDR2: MNHEY and SVGAGI. How the authors handled the data: Quantification of nucleated cells was approximated via reference gene primer amplification. The method was immunoSEQ multiplex PCR; TCRdb's version includes in-frame clones alone and lacks a portion of them. V, J and clone size are those of that table, while D and trimming were read from the DNA. The sample lists some 150,000 clones; 80% to 85% were seen once. V gene TRBV6-5 combines with J gene TRBJ2-5; maybe TRBD1 (5 bases). The TCR originated in a human donor with acute or convalescent COVID-19. The donor label of this sample is uncertain. The specimen sequenced was peripheral blood. The CDR3 sequence is CASSYVARAETQYF. As DNA, the CDR3 is TGTGCCAGCAGTTACGTGGCCAGGGCAGAGACCCAGTACTTC.